Below, 3 T cell receptor beta chains from the same sample are listed, as sequenced in a study of control samples from healthy donors and cancer patients (TCRdb year 2020). The library was produced with the immunoSEQ multiplex PCR assay. TCRdb stores this immuneACCESS table with in-frame sequences only. Part of the clones is absent; in the studies checked, under half of the shortfall reflects unresolved V genes, and no reason is known for the rest. The sample has about 10,000 clones on record, approximately 91% of them singletons. The ten largest account for about 21% of the sample. Input material: PBMCs. The receptors shown here come from a man aged 60 to 69 with colorectal cancer.

The CDR3: CASSQVGRREAEKLFF. The CDR3 nucleotides are TGCGCCAGCAGCCAAGTTGGGCGGAGGGAGGCTGAAAAACTGTTTTTT. The V and J genes are TRBV4-1 and TRBJ1-4; D remains ambiguous. Germline V gives CDR1 MGHRA, CDR2 YSYEKL. V was trimmed by 1 base and J by 7 bases, leaving 16 bases between them. The CDR3 loop spans 16 amino acids.

Notes on this clone: Because the CDR3 is missing its conserved closing phenylalanine or tryptophan, this is likely a read error. It is unclear where the CDR3 begins or ends on the DNA, so no DNA is shown, and the CDR3 is as TCRdb lists it. The V gene is TRBV28, the J gene TRBJ2-4; TRBD1 was called by the table and not checked on the DNA. Germline V gives CDR1 MDHEN, CDR2 SYDVKM. The CDR3 is made up of 12 amino acids, end residues included. Here the CDR3 reads CASSGQGFLHSV.

The chain links TRBV4-1 to TRBJ1-1, with TRBD1 matching 7 bases. J gave up 1 base and V 4 bases, and 6 bases lay outside the gene matches. The CDR3 is 15 residues long. Germline lookup yields CDR1 MGHRA and CDR2 YSYEKL. The CDR3: CASSLAGGANTEAFF. Here the CDR3 DNA reads TGCGCCAGCAGCCTGGCAGGGGGTGCGAACACTGAAGCTTTCTTT.